The sequence of this T cell receptor (beta chain) was determined in a study of response to subunit inactivated influenza vaccine (dated by TCRdb to about 2018). Notes on the research overall: Deep quantitative T cell receptor repertoire profiling was used in the study to track responses to a trivalent subunit inactivated influenza vaccine.

This clonotype was counted only a few times. Its antigen specificity is not known. Germline is not matched at one junction end, which may reflect a read error. Study-level results and caveats: According to the authors, only a limited number of new T cells may be recruited by each seasonal influenza vaccination.

Libraries were constructed by RT-PCR. Sequenced using an Illumina HiSeq 2500. TCRdb reanalyzed the raw reads on its own, using fastp at Q25 for trimming and MiXCR for clone calling, and kept in-frame beta chains. For every CDR3 protein sequence, its rows merge into one entry that carries the most common genes and DNA. In all, the sample holds over 750,000 distinct CDR3 sequences, and around 20% of those were seen once. The top ten clones comprise 10% to 13% of the sample. Including cysteine and phenylalanine, the CDR3 has 15 amino acids. Just the 45-base CDR3 DNA is kept, in frame starting at base 1. CDR1 and CDR2, per the germline V gene, are SGHRS and YFSETQ.

This sample comprised PBMCs from blood, obtained around 5 days after vaccination. The chain employs TRBV5-1 and TRBJ2-2, with 8 central nucleotides matching TRBD1. This sequence originates from a man aged 50 to 59 who received an inactivated influenza vaccine. Donor details come from another sample of the same person, matched by shared clones. This receptor has the CDR3 CASSLQGANTGELFF. The sequenced DNA is TGTGCCAGCAGCTTACAGGGGGCGAACACCGGGGAGCTGTTTTTT.